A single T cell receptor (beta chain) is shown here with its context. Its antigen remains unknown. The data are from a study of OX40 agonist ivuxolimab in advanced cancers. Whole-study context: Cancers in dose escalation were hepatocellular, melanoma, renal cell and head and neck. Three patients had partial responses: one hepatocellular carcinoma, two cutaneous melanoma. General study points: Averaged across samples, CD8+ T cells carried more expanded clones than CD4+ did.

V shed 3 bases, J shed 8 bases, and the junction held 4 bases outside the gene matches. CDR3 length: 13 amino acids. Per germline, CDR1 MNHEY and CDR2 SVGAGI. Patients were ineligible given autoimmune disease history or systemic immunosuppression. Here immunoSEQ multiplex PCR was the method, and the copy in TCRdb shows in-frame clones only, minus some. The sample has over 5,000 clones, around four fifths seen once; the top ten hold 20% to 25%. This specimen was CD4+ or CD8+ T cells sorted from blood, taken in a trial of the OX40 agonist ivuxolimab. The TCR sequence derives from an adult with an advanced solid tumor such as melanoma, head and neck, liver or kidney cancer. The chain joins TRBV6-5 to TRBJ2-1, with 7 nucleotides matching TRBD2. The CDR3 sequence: CASSYRGRDEQFF. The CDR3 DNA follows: TGTGCCAGCAGTTATAGAGGGAGGGATGAGCAGTTCTTC.